This T cell receptor (beta chain) was identified during a study of OX40 agonist ivuxolimab in advanced cancers. For the study at large: Prior therapy, whether anti-PD-1, anti-PD-L1 or anti-CTLA-4, was allowed, and about 39% had some.

The CDR3 spans 16 residues. Trimming shortened V by 5 bases and J by 3 bases, and 18 bases separated the two germline ends. Germline V gene sequence: CDR1 SGHTA, CDR2 FQGTGA. Profiled with immunoSEQ multiplex PCR; TCRdb holds only in-frame clones, not every one. This sample carries tens of thousands of clones, around 80% of them seen once, and the ten largest clones take about 2.4%. The source material was CD4+ or CD8+ T cells sorted from blood, sampled in a trial of the OX40 agonist ivuxolimab. This TCR was recovered from an adult with an advanced solid tumor such as melanoma, head and neck, liver or kidney cancer. The chain carries TRBV7-3 and TRBJ2-3, with a possible D match to TRBD1 (6 bases). CDR3 coding DNA: TGTGCCAGCAGCCCCCCGCCGGGACACAGGACAGATACGCAGTATTTT. This gives the protein CASSPPPGHRTDTQYF.